Listed here are 10 T cell receptor beta chains from one sample, sequenced in a study of response to subunit inactivated influenza vaccine. TCRdb reprocessed the RT-PCR reads via MiXCR and lists one record per CDR3 protein. The sample records about 500,000 distinct CDR3 sequences, 15% to 20% being singletons. The specimen comprised CD4+ T cells sorted from PBMCs, sampled approximately 25 months after vaccination. The source is a man aged 50 to 69 who received an inactivated influenza vaccine.

This clonotype was observed a handful of times. The rearrangement uses TRBV4-2 and TRBJ1-2; D gene uncertain. This CDR3 comprises 13 residues. From germline, CDR1 is LGHNA and CDR2 YNFKEQ. With 0 bases removed from V and 4 bases from J, the gap between germline ends came to 6 bases. The CDR3 sequence is CASSQEPGYGYTF. DNA for the CDR3: TGTGCCAGCAGCCAAGAGCCCGGCTATGGCTACACCTTC.

A few counts support this clonotype. This chain links TRBV12-3 or TRBV12-4 with TRBJ2-5, with TRBD2 identical over 7 bases. This CDR3 contains 14 residues. Unmatched junction bases numbered 7, after V lost 6 bases and J lost 3 bases. The CDR3 reads CASRTAGREETQYF. The CDR3 DNA follows: TGTGCCAGCAGGACCGCGGGGAGGGAAGAGACCCAGTACTTC.

There are a few counts of this clonotype. The gene calls are TRBV12-3 or TRBV12-4 and TRBJ1-5; D uncertain. V lost 5 bases to trimming and J lost 4 bases, with 12 bases between them. CDR3 length: 14 amino acids. The CDR3 DNA follows: TGTGCCAGCAGTCACAGCGGAATGAATCAGCCCCAGCATTTT. It yields the protein CASSHSGMNQPQHF.

This clonotype was counted a few times. This rearrangement joins TRBV20-1 to TRBJ2-5; 12 nucleotides line up with TRBD2. This CDR3 comprises 16 residues. Germline V gene data show CDR1 as DFQATT and CDR2 as SNEGSKA (reference sequence). After removal of 3 bases from V and 1 base from J, the junction contained 6 bases not matched to a gene. The CDR3 reads CSARVGLAGSQETQYF. DNA for the CDR3: TGCAGTGCTAGGGTAGGACTAGCGGGGTCCCAAGAGACCCAGTACTTC.

This rearrangement joins TRBV24-1 to TRBJ1-5; D perhaps matches TRBD1 (6 bases). Germline CDR1 KGHDR, CDR2 SFDVKD. V was pared by 5 bases and J by 0 bases, with 13 bases between. This CDR3 is built from 16 residues. CDR3 loop: CATSVGGSHSNQPQHF. The CDR3 DNA reads as TGTGCCACCAGTGTGGGGGGCTCTCATAGCAATCAGCCCCAGCATTTT.

This chain links TRBV28 with TRBJ1-6; a weak D match, TRBD1 (5 bases). CDR3 size: 16 residues. Germline CDR1 MDHEN, CDR2 SYDVKM. Trimming left V 3 bases short and J 6 bases short, with 15 bases between. The CDR3, as DNA: TGTGCCAGCAGTTTCCCTGACAGAAAGCTTAATTCACCCCTCCACTTT. Its protein product is CASSFPDRKLNSPLHF.

This rearrangement joins TRBV4-1 to TRBJ1-1; no reliable D call. CDR1 is MGHRA, CDR2 YSYEKL, per germline. V dropped 2 bases and J dropped 1 base, with 8 bases sitting between them. The CDR3 is 14 amino acids. CDR3 in DNA: TGCGCCAGCAGCCAATCCGGACGGAACACTGAAGCTTTCTTT. As protein: CASSQSGRNTEAFF.

The rearrangement links TRBV11-1 to TRBJ2-2; 10 bases are shared with TRBD2. The germline V gene has CDR1 SGHAT and CDR2 FQDESV (reference sequence). CDR3 size: 18 residues. V gave up 5 bases and J gave up 7 bases; unmatched junction bases: 16. The CDR3 DNA is TGTGCCAGCAGCCGACTGCGGGCTAGCGGGAGTAAGATCGGGGAGCTGTTTTTT. This sequence encodes CASSRLRASGSKIGELFF.

This clonotype was detected only a few times. The rearrangement links TRBV6-1 to TRBJ1-1; tentatively, D is TRBD1 (5 bases). The CDR3 is 17 residues long. CDR1 and CDR2 from the germline V gene are MNHNS and SASEGT. V dropped 7 bases and J dropped 0 bases, with 21 bases sitting between them. This CDR3 is CASMPDARGSMNTEAFF. In DNA form, the CDR3 reads TGTGCCAGCATGCCCGACGCGAGGGGCAGCATGAACACTGAAGCTTTCTTT.

The chain is built from TRBV4-2 and TRBJ2-3; D gene uncertain. CDR3 length equals 14 residues. CDR1 and CDR2 (germline): LGHNA, YNFKEQ. The V end lost 0 bases, the J end lost 5 bases, and 9 bases lay between the germline ends. The CDR3 protein is CASSQELRRDTQYF. DNA for the CDR3: TGTGCCAGCAGCCAAGAACTACGGAGAGATACGCAGTATTTT.